The 18 T cell receptor beta chains below all came from one sample that was sequenced in a study of glioma-infiltrating T cells after dendritic cell vaccination. Described time point: after dendritic cell vaccination, including at tumor progression/relapse. Method: immunoSEQ multiplex PCR; TCRdb's copy keeps in-frame clones and lacks some. Of about 110,000 clones listed, nearly 90% are singletons. Sequenced material: blood, taken after dendritic cell vaccination. Every receptor here comes from a human donor with glioblastoma.

The CDR3 loop reads CASSPRVLAGGSAYEQYF. Written as DNA, the CDR3 is TGTGCCAGCAGCCCCAGGGTTCTAGCGGGAGGCTCGGCCTACGAGCAGTACTTC. The chain has TRBV5-4 and TRBJ2-7; 11 bases match TRBD2. Germline CDR1 and CDR2: SGHNT and YYREEE (reference sequence). CDR3 size: 18 residues. Trimming at V came to 4 bases and at J to 2 bases, leaving 14 bases not matched to a gene.

A single count supports this clone. This chain connects TRBV5-1 to TRBJ2-5; 7 bases line up with TRBD2. CDR3 size: 15 residues. Per germline, CDR1 SGHRS and CDR2 YFSETQ. J lost 11 bases, V lost 1 base, and 14 bases had no gene match. The CDR3 DNA sequence: TGCGCCAGCAGCTTGACGGCTAGCGGTACTTGGGAGCAGTACTTC. Protein product: CASSLTASGTWEQYF.

V gene TRBV19 combines with J gene TRBJ1-5; 10 nucleotides align to TRBD1. J gave up 2 bases and V 5 bases, and 6 bases lay outside the gene matches. Per germline, CDR1 LNHDA and CDR2 SQIVND (reference sequence). The CDR3 covers 16 residues. This CDR3 is CASSHRTGGGNQPQHF. Here the CDR3 DNA reads TGTGCCAGTAGTCATCGGACAGGGGGAGGCAATCAGCCCCAGCATTTT.

This clone was picked up a small number of times. The same CDR3 also results from other DNA sequences found in this sample. This chain links TRBV7-2 with TRBJ1-6, with D uncertain. CDR1 and CDR2 from the germline V gene are SGHTA and FQGNSA. The CDR3 runs 14 residues. V shed 4 bases and J shed 4 bases, with 8 bases lying between them. CDR3 nucleotides: TGTGCCAGCAGCTCGACATCATATAATTCACCCCTCCACTTT. It codes for CASSSTSYNSPLHF.

This rearrangement joins TRBV18 to TRBJ2-7, with 11 bases matching TRBD1. Germline assignment: CDR1 KGHSH and CDR2 LQKENI. The CDR3 runs 15 residues. V trimming: 3 bases; J trimming: 2 bases; junction bases outside the gene matches: 3. The CDR3 here is CASSPGGQGAYEQYF. CDR3 in DNA: TGTGCCAGCTCACCGGGGGGACAGGGGGCCTACGAGCAGTACTTC.

This clone was seen only a few times. The chain employs TRBV2 and TRBJ1-5, with D unresolved. The CDR3 contains 13 residues. Germline V gives CDR1 SNHLY, CDR2 FYNNEI. V dropped 3 bases and J dropped 4 bases, with 7 bases sitting between them. CDR3: CASSEGQNQPQHF. DNA for the CDR3: TGTGCCAGCAGTGAGGGCCAGAATCAGCCCCAGCATTTT.

The table lists this clone with a count of one. The rearrangement uses TRBV5-4 and TRBJ1-1, with no clear D. The CDR3 sequence is 13 residues long. The V gene lost 0 bases and the J gene lost 1 base, with 4 bases spanning the gap. The germline V gene encodes CDR1 SGHNT and CDR2 YYREEE (reference sequence). The CDR3 DNA sequence: TGTGCCAGCAGCTTGGCGGGGAACACTGAAGCTTTCTTT. Amino acids: CASSLAGNTEAFF.

This clone was seen a single time. V gene TRBV21-1 combines with J gene TRBJ2-3; the D call in the table, TRBD1, was not verified against the DNA. TRBV21-1 is a pseudogene. The CDR3 loop spans 17 amino acids. In nucleotides, the CDR3 is TGTGCCAGCAGCAAAGAAGAGGCCAGGGGGCTAGGGGGTACGCAGTATTTT. Translated, it gives CASSKEEARGLGGTQYF.

The J gene is TRBJ2-2, the V gene TRBV19; the match to TRBD2 covers 9 bases. Germline trimming cut 2 bases from V and 2 bases from J; bases unmatched to any gene: 0. The CDR3 spans 15 residues. The germline V gene has CDR1 LNHDA and CDR2 SQIVND (reference sequence). DNA for the CDR3: TGTGCCAGTAGTATACTAGCGGGAAACACCGGGGAGCTGTTTTTT. Protein product: CASSILAGNTGELFF.

The V call is TRBV12-5, the J call TRBJ2-7, with TRBD1 matching over 8 bases. The CDR3 totals 13 residues. Trimming removed 4 bases from V and 6 bases from J; junction bases left unmatched: 5. Germline loops: CDR1 LGHNT, CDR2 FRNRAP. DNA of the CDR3: TGTGCTAGTGGTTCTCAGGGGGCAGGCGAGCAGTACTTC. Residues: CASGSQGAGEQYF.

The V gene is TRBV9, the J gene TRBJ2-4; 8 positions agree with TRBD2. The CDR3 has 17 amino acids. Per the germline V gene, CDR1 is SGDLS and CDR2 is YYNGEE. Losses at the gene ends were 0 bases for V and 1 base for J; bases not matched to a gene: 6. In DNA, the CDR3 is TGTGCCAGCAGCGTAGTCGCGGGGGGACTGGCCAAAAACATTCAGTACTTC. Protein sequence: CASSVVAGGLAKNIQYF.

The chain joins TRBV28 to TRBJ2-7, with TRBD1 matching over 8 bases. The germline CDR1 and CDR2 sequences are MDHEN and SYDVKM. The CDR3 runs 15 residues. V was pared by 6 bases and J by 2 bases, with 9 bases of the junction left unmatched. CDR3 sequence reads: CASRGTGTGTYEQYF. As DNA, the CDR3 is TGTGCCAGCAGGGGGACCGGGACAGGCACCTACGAGCAGTACTTC.

The chain has TRBV7-6 and TRBJ2-1; D is perhaps TRBD2 (5 bases). This CDR3 is 16 amino acids long. V was trimmed by 1 base and J by 0 bases, leaving 10 bases between them. CDR1 is SGHVS and CDR2 is FNYEAQ in the germline V gene. For the CDR3, the DNA is TGTGCCAGCAGCTTAGAAGGGAGCAGCTCCTACAATGAGCAGTTCTTC. It translates to CASSLEGSSSYNEQFF.

The chain carries TRBV10-1 and TRBJ1-1; 11 bases match TRBD1. With 0 bases clipped from V and 4 bases from J, the junction kept 7 bases outside the gene matches. CDR3 length: 17 residues. CDR1 and CDR2 from the germline V gene are WNHNN and SYGVQD (reference sequence). As DNA, the CDR3 is TGCGCCAGCAGTGAGTCCCGGGACAGGGGGGTCGGCACTGAAGCTTTCTTT. It is translated as CASSESRDRGVGTEAFF.

The CDR3 is CASSYAREAFF. The CDR3 DNA is TGTGCCAGCAGTTACGCCAGGGAAGCTTTCTTT. The chain combines TRBV6-1 with TRBJ1-1, with no clear D. This CDR3 contains 11 residues. Germline V lookup: CDR1 MNHNS, CDR2 SASEGT. V lost 5 bases and J 8 bases, leaving 9 bases between the germline ends.

The chain couples TRBV11-3 to TRBJ2-1, with 11 bases identical to TRBD2. Per germline, CDR1 SGHNT and CDR2 YENEEA. The CDR3 sequence is 15 residues long. The V gene end was trimmed by 0 bases and the J gene end by 6 bases; junction bases not matched to a gene: 1. The chain's CDR3 is CASSLEGLAANEQFF. DNA for the CDR3: TGTGCCAGCAGCTTAGAGGGACTAGCGGCCAATGAGCAGTTCTTC.

V usage is TRBV6-1 and J usage is TRBJ2-1; a weak D match, TRBD2 (6 bases). V was shortened by 6 bases and J by 7 bases, with 10 bases between the two germline ends. CDR1 and CDR2 (germline): MNHNS, SASEGT. The length of the CDR3 is 12 residues. CDR3 in amino acids: CASSGGRNEQFF. As DNA, the CDR3 is TGTGCCAGCAGCGGGGGTCGTAATGAGCAGTTCTTC.

This clone was detected a few times. V gene TRBV7-2 combines with J gene TRBJ1-5, with D unclear. CDR3 size: 13 residues. Trimming took 3 bases from V and 15 from J, leaving 18 bases between them. Germline V gives CDR1 SGHTA, CDR2 FQGNSA. The CDR3 loop is CASSLEEGSFRHF. The CDR3 bases are TGTGCCAGCAGCTTGGAGGAAGGGAGTTTTAGGCATTTT.